The 31 T cell receptor beta chains given below trace back to one sample, sequenced in a study of blood T cell repertoires in COVID-19. The table came from immunoSEQ multiplex PCR; TCRdb's copy has only in-frame clones and leaves some out. The sample consists of about 92,000 clones, about 85% of them appearing once. Source material: peripheral blood. The receptors shown here come from a human donor in a cohort sampled during active COVID-19.

J is TRBJ2-5 and V is TRBV9, with 9 positions matching TRBD1. The CDR3 length is 12 residues. The germline V gene encodes CDR1 SGDLS and CDR2 YYNGEE. V trimming: 3 bases; J trimming: 8 bases; junction bases outside the gene matches: 2. The CDR3 loop reads CASSEGQGTQYF. In nucleotides, the CDR3 is TGTGCCAGCAGCGAGGGACAGGGAACCCAGTACTTC.

CDR3 in DNA: TGTGCCAGCAGTGAAGCCGGCGGGTTATCAACTAATGAAAAACTGTTTTTT. Translating gives CASSEAGGLSTNEKLFF. The rearrangement uses TRBV6-1 and TRBJ1-4, with no clear D. Germline lookup yields CDR1 MNHNS and CDR2 SASEGT. Trimming cost V 0 bases and J 0 bases, with 11 bases left between them. This CDR3 has 17 residues.

The chain has TRBV7-9 and TRBJ2-1; TRBD2 agrees at 9 bases. There are 16 residues in the CDR3. J gave up 4 bases and V 3 bases, and 7 bases lay outside the gene matches. Germline V gives CDR1 SEHNR, CDR2 FQNEAQ (reference sequence). The CDR3 coding sequence is TGTGCCAGCAGCTTCGCGGCGGGGGGGGTTTACAATGAGCAGTTCTTC. Its protein is CASSFAAGGVYNEQFF.

The rearrangement joins TRBV5-1 to TRBJ2-3, with TRBD2 identical over 8 bases. The ends lost 3 bases at V and 0 bases at J; junction bases unmatched: 9. Germline CDR1 and CDR2: SGHRS and YFSETQ. This CDR3 has 17 residues. CDR3 DNA: TGCGCCAGCAGCTCGGCGGGGGGCCCGACTAGCACAGATACGCAGTATTTT. It codes for CASSSAGGPTSTDTQYF.

Comments on this clone: This same CDR3 is encoded by further DNA sequences in the sample. The chain combines TRBV29-1 with TRBJ1-2; possibly TRBD1 for D (5 bases). CDR1 and CDR2 (germline): SQVTM, ANQGSEA. The CDR3 extends over 13 amino acids. V gave up 4 bases and J gave up 0 bases, with 9 bases separating them. CDR3 DNA sequence: TGCAGCGTTGCTGCAGGGCCTAACTATGGCTACACCTTC. It codes for CSVAAGPNYGYTF.

The genes are TRBV19 and TRBJ2-7; D is unresolved. Trimming took 2 bases from V and 2 from J, leaving 10 bases between them. The CDR3 consists of 14 residues. CDR1 and CDR2 from the germline V gene are LNHDA and SQIVND (reference sequence). This CDR3 reads CASSIKTETYEQYF. The CDR3 DNA reads TGTGCCAGTAGTATAAAGACGGAGACCTACGAGCAGTACTTC.

The genes are TRBV7-6 and TRBJ2-7, with TRBD1 matching over 9 bases. J gave up 4 bases and V 2 bases, and 12 bases lay outside the gene matches. CDR3 size: 17 residues. CDR1 and CDR2 (germline): SGHVS, FNYEAQ. The CDR3: CASSLSHQRGQGYEQYF. The CDR3 DNA sequence: TGTGCCAGCAGCTTATCTCACCAACGGGGACAGGGATACGAGCAGTACTTC.

This chain uses TRBV5-1 with TRBJ2-2; D is undetermined. The germline V gene encodes CDR1 SGHRS and CDR2 YFSETQ. V lost 4 bases and J 3 bases, leaving 10 bases between the germline ends. There are 14 residues in the CDR3. CDR3: CASSLDTYTGELFF. In DNA form, the CDR3 reads TGCGCCAGCAGCCTCGACACTTACACCGGGGAGCTGTTTTTT.

The CDR3 spells CASSPGQKETQYF. CDR3 nucleotide sequence: TGTGCCAGCTCACCGGGACAGAAAGAGACCCAGTACTTC. The chain employs TRBV18 and TRBJ2-5; the match to TRBD1 covers 7 bases. This CDR3 is 13 amino acids long. The V gene end was trimmed by 3 bases and the J gene end by 3 bases; junction bases not matched to a gene: 1. Germline V gene data show CDR1 as KGHSH and CDR2 as LQKENI.

The rearrangement joins TRBV5-1 to TRBJ2-1; D possibly corresponds to TRBD2 (5 bases). Per the germline V gene, CDR1 is SGHRS and CDR2 is YFSETQ. V lost 3 bases, J lost 7 bases, and 14 bases lay in between. The CDR3 runs 14 residues. CDR3 loop: CASSSSGSRNEQFF. CDR3 sequence (DNA): TGCGCCAGCAGCTCGAGCGGCAGTAGGAATGAGCAGTTCTTC.

Written as DNA, the CDR3 is TGTGCCAGCAGCGTAGAACAGGGCCCAGGGGGGCCCCAGCATTTT. Amino acids: CASSVEQGPGGPQHF. The gene calls are TRBV9 and TRBJ1-5; TRBD1 aligns across 7 bases. The junction had 9 bases not matched to a gene; V was cut back by 0 bases and J by 9 bases. The CDR3 runs to 15 residues. The germline gives CDR1 SGDLS, CDR2 YYNGEE.

This chain connects TRBV5-6 to TRBJ2-1; 9 bases line up with TRBD1. The germline V gene has CDR1 SGHDT and CDR2 YYEEEE. The CDR3 consists of 18 residues. V trimming: 1 base; J trimming: 3 bases; junction bases outside the gene matches: 11. CDR3 residues: CASSLTGGGFRRYNEQFF. The CDR3 nucleotides read TGTGCCAGCAGCTTGACAGGGGGCGGATTTCGACGCTACAATGAGCAGTTCTTC.

The chain joins TRBV28 to TRBJ2-7, with D possibly TRBD2 on 5 matching bases. The CDR3 is made up of 14 amino acids. CDR1 is MDHEN and CDR2 is SYDVKM in the germline V gene. V was cut by 5 bases and J by 1 base, with 12 bases left in between. CDR3 sequence reads: CASSPRTSSYEQYF. For the CDR3, the DNA is TGTGCCAGCAGTCCGCGGACTTCTTCCTACGAGCAGTACTTC.

The genes are TRBV27 and TRBJ1-1, with D maybe TRBD1 (6 bases). The CDR3 runs 14 residues. V lost 0 bases and J lost 6, with 11 bases in between. Germline CDR1 and CDR2: MNHEY and SMNVEV (reference sequence). Written as DNA, the CDR3 is TGTGCCAGCAGTTTATCGGGGGGGGCGGCTGAAGCTTTCTTT. This translates into CASSLSGGAAEAFF.

The chain couples TRBV2 to TRBJ2-7; TRBD2 is a possible D gene (6 bases). Trimming removed 5 bases at V and 2 bases at J, with 19 bases between. The CDR3 runs to 16 residues. Looked up from germline, CDR1 is SNHLY and CDR2 is FYNNEI. CDR3 bases: TGTGCCAGCAGTCTAGGACCGGGACTGATCCCCTACGAGCAGTACTTC. Amino acid sequence: CASSLGPGLIPYEQYF.

This clone was observed once. This chain uses TRBV6-5 with TRBJ2-4; perhaps TRBD2 as D (6 bases). V lost 4 bases, J lost 7 bases, and 14 bases lay in between. Germline lookup yields CDR1 MNHEY and CDR2 SVGAGI. The CDR3 extends over 14 amino acids. The CDR3 is CASSWVAGSNIQYF. CDR3 bases: TGTGCCAGCAGTTGGGTGGCGGGGAGCAACATTCAGTACTTC.

The rearrangement uses TRBV6-4 and TRBJ2-3; 7 positions agree with TRBD2. Germline loops: CDR1 MRHNA, CDR2 SNTAGT. There are 15 residues in the CDR3. V was pared by 6 bases and J by 1 base, with 7 bases of the junction left unmatched. The CDR3 sequence: CASRHRGGGTDTQYF. The CDR3 DNA reads as TGTGCCAGCAGGCATAGGGGAGGGGGCACAGATACGCAGTATTTT.

The V and J genes are TRBV6-4 and TRBJ2-1; 10 nucleotides agree with TRBD2. The CDR3 is made up of 15 amino acids. Trimming removed 2 bases from V and 7 bases from J; junction bases left unmatched: 5. Germline values: CDR1 MRHNA, CDR2 SNTAGT. This CDR3 is CASSDRAGGPNEQFF. In DNA, the CDR3 is TGTGCCAGCAGTGACCGAGCGGGAGGGCCGAATGAGCAGTTCTTC.

V gene TRBV7-2 combines with J gene TRBJ2-5; no clear D. The CDR3 is made up of 15 amino acids. CDR1 is SGHTA and CDR2 is FQGNSA in the germline V gene. The ends were cut back, 3 bases at V and 1 base at J, with 12 bases in the middle. The CDR3 DNA reads as TGTGCCAGCAGCTTCCAACCGAGATTCCAAGAGACCCAGTACTTC. The encoded protein is CASSFQPRFQETQYF.

The chain is built from TRBV30 and TRBJ1-6, with a possible D match to TRBD1 (5 bases). Trimming took 0 bases from V and 8 from J, leaving 14 bases between them. The CDR3 consists of 15 residues. Germline CDR1 is GTSNPN and CDR2 is SVGIG (reference sequence). DNA of the CDR3: TGTGCCTGGAGTGTCTGGGCGGGAGGGGATTCACCCCTCCACTTT. Protein: CAWSVWAGGDSPLHF.

In this sample, this clone turned up a few times. This chain links TRBV27 with TRBJ2-3, with 12 bases identical to TRBD1. Germline V gene lookup returns CDR1 MNHEY and CDR2 SMNVEV (reference sequence). With V trimmed by 2 bases and J by 0 bases, 15 bases remained unmatched. This CDR3 contains 21 residues. The CDR3 here is CASSLRGDRGRIASSTDTQYF. CDR3 nucleotides: TGTGCCAGCAGTTTACGCGGGGACAGGGGGCGGATAGCGTCTAGCACAGATACGCAGTATTTT.

The gene calls are TRBV7-8 and TRBJ2-6, with 9 bases matching TRBD2. This CDR3 comprises 22 residues. Per germline, CDR1 SGHVS and CDR2 FQNEAQ. The junction had 18 bases not matched to a gene; V was cut back by 3 bases and J by 0 bases. The CDR3 here is CASSFHWLAGEPFDSGANVLTF. Written as DNA, the CDR3 is TGTGCCAGCAGCTTCCATTGGTTAGCGGGAGAACCGTTCGACTCTGGGGCCAACGTCCTGACTTTC.

CDR3 DNA sequence: TGTGCCAGCAGCTTCCGGGGAAGCACAGATACGCAGTATTTT. It encodes CASSFRGSTDTQYF. The chain combines TRBV7-8 with TRBJ2-3, with a weak D call TRBD2 (5 bases). Between the trimmed V and J ends, which lost 3 bases and 0 bases, there was a span of 7 bases. The length of the CDR3 is 14 residues. The germline V gene encodes CDR1 SGHVS and CDR2 FQNEAQ.

This clone was recorded only once. The J gene is TRBJ2-5, the V gene TRBV5-1, with 13 bases that match TRBD2. With 4 bases clipped from V and 5 bases from J, the junction kept 8 bases outside the gene matches. The germline gives CDR1 SGHRS, CDR2 YFSETQ. The CDR3 runs 16 residues. CDR3 bases: TGCGCCAGCAGCGTGACGACTAGCGGGGGGCTGGAGACCCAGTACTTC. It codes for CASSVTTSGGLETQYF. The variable domain in full, completed from reference TRBV5-1 and TRBJ2-5, reads KAGVTQTPRYLIKTRGQQVTLSCSPISGHRSVSWYQQTPGQGLQFLFEYFSETQRNKGNFPGRFSGRQFSNSRSEMNVSTLELGDSALYLCASSVTTSGGLETQYFGPGTRLLVL.

This clone appeared a few times. The CDR3 loop reads CASSPRTGYSNEQFF. CDR3 DNA sequence: TGTGCCAGTAGTCCCCGGACAGGGTATTCCAATGAGCAGTTCTTC. This chain links TRBV19 with TRBJ2-1, with 8 bases fitting TRBD1. Germline V gene data show CDR1 as LNHDA and CDR2 as SQIVND (reference sequence). The V gene end was trimmed by 5 bases and the J gene end by 6 bases; junction bases not matched to a gene: 9. CDR3 size: 15 residues.

The genes are TRBV3-1 (or the pseudogene TRBV3-2) and TRBJ1-5, with a tentative D call TRBD1 (5 bases). The CDR3 is 16 residues long. Germline V gene sequence: CDR1 LGHDT, CDR2 YNNKEL (reference sequence). The V end lost 0 bases, the J end lost 4 bases, and 13 bases lay between the germline ends. CDR3 sequence reads: CASSQDEPGLNQPQHF. The CDR3 bases are TGTGCCAGCAGCCAAGATGAGCCAGGGTTAAATCAGCCCCAGCATTTT.

This chain uses TRBV27 with TRBJ1-1, with 7 bases lining up with TRBD1. Trimming at V came to 5 bases and at J to 10 bases, leaving 7 bases not matched to a gene. The CDR3 is 12 residues long. The germline V gene has CDR1 MNHEY and CDR2 SMNVEV (reference sequence). CDR3 sequence (DNA): TGTGCCAGCAGTGACAGGGTTAGGGGAGCTTTCTTT. Encoded protein: CASSDRVRGAFF.

V gene TRBV28 combines with J gene TRBJ1-2; D is perhaps TRBD1 (6 bases). Germline-derived CDR1 and CDR2 are MDHEN and SYDVKM. V lost 8 bases to trimming and J lost 4 bases, with 14 bases between them. The CDR3 runs to 13 residues. The CDR3 DNA reads TGTGCCAGCTTACAGGGTGATAGCTATGGCTACACCTTC. Translating it yields CASLQGDSYGYTF.

The gene calls are TRBV5-1 and TRBJ2-5; 7 bases align to TRBD1. This CDR3 contains 16 residues. CDR1 is SGHRS, CDR2 YFSETQ, per germline. The ends lost 2 bases at V and 4 bases at J; junction bases unmatched: 11. The CDR3 sequence is CASSFYEQGWRETQYF. The CDR3 DNA is TGCGCCAGCAGCTTTTACGAACAGGGGTGGAGAGAGACCCAGTACTTC. Filled out from reference TRBV5-1 and TRBJ2-5, the complete variable domain reads KAGVTQTPRYLIKTRGQQVTLSCSPISGHRSVSWYQQTPGQGLQFLFEYFSETQRNKGNFPGRFSGRQFSNSRSEMNVSTLELGDSALYLCASSFYEQGWRETQYFGPGTRLLVL.

V is TRBV7-6 and J is TRBJ1-6; 8 nucleotides match TRBD1. In germline, CDR1 is SGHVS, CDR2 FNYEAQ. The CDR3 is made up of 14 amino acids. V lost 5 bases to trimming and J lost 10 bases; unmatched junction nucleotides: 7. The CDR3 is CASSADRVSSPLHF. CDR3 nucleotide sequence: TGTGCCAGCAGCGCGGACAGGGTGTCCTCACCCCTCCACTTT.

The V gene is TRBV7-9, the J gene TRBJ2-4; no firm D call. Trimming pared 6 bases from V and 7 bases from J, leaving 10 bases between. The CDR3 spans 12 residues. Germline V gene data show CDR1 as SEHNR and CDR2 as FQNEAQ (reference sequence). DNA for the CDR3: TGTGCCAGCAGGGATCCGGAGAACATTCAGTACTTC. It is translated as CASRDPENIQYF. Combining the CDR3 with reference TRBV7-9 and TRBJ2-4 gives the whole variable domain DTGVSQNPRHKITKRGQNVTFRCDPISEHNRLYWYRQTLGQGPEFLTYFQNEAQLEKSRLLSDRFSAERPKGSFSTLEIQRTEQGDSAMYLCASRDPENIQYFGAGTRLSVL.